The 21 T cell receptor beta chains below all came from one sample that was sequenced in a study of T cell responses to AZD1222 COVID-19 vaccine. The assay was immunoSEQ multiplex PCR, and TCRdb's table has in-frame clones only and misses some. The data contain about 170,000 clones, 80% to 95% of them singletons. The sequences come from peripheral blood, collected on day 0 of AZD1222 vaccination. All receptors come from an adult in good health.

This clone is a singleton in its sample. V gene TRBV29-1 combines with J gene TRBJ1-1; D is unclear. V lost 4 bases to trimming and J lost 2 bases, with 11 bases between them. Germline-derived CDR1 and CDR2 are SQVTM and ANQGSEA. The CDR3 has 13 residues. CDR3 bases: TGCAGCGTTGTGAGGGTGTTCAACACTGAAGCTTTCTTT. Its protein product is CSVVRVFNTEAFF. Full variable domain (rest looked up from reference TRBV29-1 and TRBJ1-1): SAVISQKPSRDICQRGTSLTIQCQVDSQVTMMFWYRQQPGQSLTLIATANQGSEATYESGFVIDKFPISRPNLTFSTLTVSNMSPEDSSIYLCSVVRVFNTEAFFGQGTRLTVV.

The chain uses TRBV21-1 and TRBJ2-7. TRBV21-1 is given as a pseudogene. CDR3 length equals 13 residues. The CDR3 region is CASSLHWVYEQYF. CDR3 nucleotide sequence: TGTGCCAGCAGCCTACACTGGGTGTACGAGCAGTACTTC.

In DNA form, the CDR3 reads TGTGCCAGCTCAAGCTCAGGGGGCGCAAACACTGAAGCTTTCTTT. It is translated as CASSSSGGANTEAFF. The rearrangement links TRBV18 to TRBJ1-1, with 8 bases that match TRBD1. With 5 bases clipped from V and 2 bases from J, the junction kept 7 bases outside the gene matches. The CDR3 is 15 amino acids. The germline CDR1 and CDR2 sequences are KGHSH and LQKENI.

The V call is TRBV2, the J call TRBJ1-5, with 7 nucleotides matching TRBD1. The germline CDR1 and CDR2 sequences are SNHLY and FYNNEI. Unmatched junction bases numbered 6, after V lost 3 bases and J lost 4 bases. CDR3 length: 15 residues. The CDR3 nucleotides read TGTGCCAGCAGTGATAACAGGGGTTTTAATCAGCCCCAGCATTTT. Protein sequence: CASSDNRGFNQPQHF.

The CDR3 region is CASSLTPSTEAFF. For the CDR3, the DNA is TGTGCCAGCAGCTTAACCCCGAGCACTGAAGCTTTCTTT. The chain couples TRBV7-3 to TRBJ1-1; D not resolved. This CDR3 comprises 13 residues. The V gene's germline CDR1 is SGHTA and CDR2 FQGTGA. V was cut by 0 bases and J by 4 bases, with 6 bases left in between. Looking up the rest from reference TRBV7-3 and TRBJ1-1 gives the full variable domain: GAGVSQTPSNKVTEKGKYVELRCDPISGHTALYWYRQSLGQGPEFLIYFQGTGAADDSGLPNDRFFAVRPEGSVSTLKIQRTERGDSAVYLCASSLTPSTEAFFGQGTRLTVV.

The J gene is TRBJ1-5, the V gene TRBV27, with D possibly being TRBD1 (6 bases). The CDR3 is made up of 15 amino acids. The germline V gene has CDR1 MNHEY and CDR2 SMNVEV (reference sequence). V lost 1 base and J lost 7, with 14 bases in between. The CDR3 nucleotides read TGTGCCAGCAGTTTATTTCAGGGGCCGGGGCAGCCCCAGCATTTT. It encodes CASSLFQGPGQPQHF.

V usage is TRBV19 and J usage is TRBJ2-3; 9 bases fit TRBD1. Germline CDR1 and CDR2: LNHDA and SQIVND (reference sequence). The CDR3 length is 15 residues. The ends lost 3 bases at V and 8 bases at J; junction bases unmatched: 9. CDR3 DNA: TGTGCCAGTAGTATTATGGGACAGGGACCGGGTACGCAGTATTTT. It encodes CASSIMGQGPGTQYF.

The chain joins TRBV29-1 to TRBJ1-1; D call uncertain. Per germline, CDR1 SQVTM and CDR2 ANQGSEA. The CDR3 has 12 amino acids. Trimming took 4 bases from V and 3 from J, leaving 9 bases between them. The CDR3 region is CSVAKGDTEAFF. The CDR3 nucleotides are TGCAGCGTTGCAAAGGGTGACACTGAAGCTTTCTTT.

The V and J genes are TRBV18 and TRBJ1-4; the D gene is possibly TRBD1 (5 bases). The CDR3 is 15 residues long. Per the germline V gene, CDR1 is KGHSH and CDR2 is LQKENI. V was shortened by 3 bases and J by 0 bases, with 8 bases between the two germline ends. The CDR3 nucleotides are TGTGCCAGCTCACCCGGGGGAACAACTAATGAAAAACTGTTTTTT. Encoded protein: CASSPGGTTNEKLFF.

The gene calls are TRBV6-2 or TRBV6-3 and TRBJ1-1; D gene unclear. There are 13 residues in the CDR3. V lost 2 bases and J lost 2, with 6 bases in between. Germline CDR1 MNHEY, CDR2 SVGEGT. The DNA for the CDR3 is TGTGCCAGCAGTTACAATAGTAACACTGAAGCTTTCTTT. As protein: CASSYNSNTEAFF.

The genes are TRBV18 and TRBJ2-7; D not certain. The germline V and J ends were trimmed by 1 base and 7 bases, with 8 bases remaining between them. Germline CDR1 KGHSH, CDR2 LQKENI. The CDR3 runs 12 residues. For the CDR3, the DNA is TGTGCCAGCTCACCACGGAACGGGGAGCAGTACTTC. Residues: CASSPRNGEQYF.

The J gene is TRBJ1-6, the V gene TRBV30; D unresolved. Trimming left V 0 bases short and J 8 bases short, with 5 bases between. CDR1 is GTSNPN, CDR2 SVGIG, per germline (reference sequence). The CDR3 is 12 residues long. The DNA for the CDR3 is TGTGCCTGGAGTGTCCTTGATTCACCCCTCCACTTT. It is translated as CAWSVLDSPLHF.

The chain has TRBV28 and TRBJ2-5; D unresolved. Trimming took off 2 bases at V and 4 bases at J, with 2 bases between the two ends. Looked up from germline, CDR1 is MDHEN and CDR2 is SYDVKM. The CDR3 spans 11 residues. CDR3 in amino acids: CASSLRETQYF. As DNA, the CDR3 is TGTGCCAGCAGTTTAAGAGAGACCCAGTACTTC.

The chain links TRBV25-1 to TRBJ2-1; TRBD2 agrees at 7 bases. The germline gives CDR1 MGHDK, CDR2 SYGVNS. J gave up 3 bases and V 3 bases, and 5 bases lay outside the gene matches. This CDR3 spans 15 amino acids. CDR3 coding DNA: TGTGCCAGCAGTGACCTTAGCGGGCGCTACAATGAGCAGTTCTTC. Encoded protein: CASSDLSGRYNEQFF.

The V gene is TRBV6-5, the J gene TRBJ2-7; TRBD2 matches 14 bases. V shed 0 bases, J shed 3 bases, and the junction held 1 base outside the gene matches. Germline V CDR1 and CDR2: MNHEY, SVGAGI. The CDR3 runs 16 residues. The chain's CDR3 is CASSYSTSGRVYEQYF. The CDR3 DNA follows: TGTGCCAGCAGTTACTCGACTAGCGGGAGGGTCTACGAGCAGTACTTC.

The gene calls are TRBV19 and TRBJ1-2; D gene unclear. Trimming cost V 6 bases and J 3 bases, with 11 bases left between them. The germline gives CDR1 LNHDA, CDR2 SQIVND (reference sequence). The CDR3 covers 13 residues. CDR3 amino acids: CASSPDGYYGYTF. The CDR3 DNA follows: TGTGCCAGTAGCCCGGACGGATACTATGGCTACACCTTC. Combining the CDR3 with reference TRBV19 and TRBJ1-2 gives the whole variable domain DGGITQSPKYLFRKEGQNVTLSCEQNLNHDAMYWYRQDPGQGLRLIYYSQIVNDFQKGDIAEGYSVSREKKESFPLTVTSAQKNPTAFYLCASSPDGYYGYTFGSGTRLTVV.

The chain joins TRBV7-9 to TRBJ1-6; D is uncertain. The CDR3 contains 18 residues. V shed 10 bases and J shed 2 bases, with 24 bases lying between them. Per germline, CDR1 SEHNR and CDR2 FQNEAQ (reference sequence). The CDR3 reads CATSRGGGHITYNSPLHF. DNA of the CDR3: TGTGCCACCTCCCGGGGAGGAGGGCATATAACCTATAATTCACCCCTCCACTTT.

The rearrangement joins TRBV19 to TRBJ1-5; possible D gene TRBD1, 6 bases. Germline-derived CDR1 and CDR2 are LNHDA and SQIVND (reference sequence). V shed 8 bases and J shed 0 bases, with 17 bases lying between them. The length of the CDR3 is 16 residues. The CDR3 sequence: CASHPGTFYSNQPQHF. Here the CDR3 DNA reads TGTGCCAGTCACCCAGGGACATTTTATAGCAATCAGCCCCAGCATTTT. Full variable domain (remainder filled in from reference TRBV19 and TRBJ1-5): DGGITQSPKYLFRKEGQNVTLSCEQNLNHDAMYWYRQDPGQGLRLIYYSQIVNDFQKGDIAEGYSVSREKKESFPLTVTSAQKNPTAFYLCASHPGTFYSNQPQHFGDGTRLSIL.

The chain employs TRBV19 and TRBJ2-7; D is unclear. CDR3 length: 14 amino acids. Looked up from germline, CDR1 is LNHDA and CDR2 is SQIVND (reference sequence). Trimming took off 1 base at V and 3 bases at J, with 10 bases between the two ends. CDR3 bases: TGTGCCAGTAGTATAGGAGACCTCAGCTACGAGCAGTACTTC. This encodes CASSIGDLSYEQYF. The full variable domain, completed using reference TRBV19 and TRBJ2-7, is DGGITQSPKYLFRKEGQNVTLSCEQNLNHDAMYWYRQDPGQGLRLIYYSQIVNDFQKGDIAEGYSVSREKKESFPLTVTSAQKNPTAFYLCASSIGDLSYEQYFGPGTRLTVT.

This rearrangement joins TRBV6-2 or TRBV6-3 to TRBJ1-1; D is undetermined. V lost 5 bases and J lost 0, with 10 bases in between. CDR3 length: 14 residues. Germline V gives CDR1 MNHEY, CDR2 SVGEGT. The CDR3 region has the DNA TGTGCCAGCAGTCGTCCTGGTCTGAACACTGAAGCTTTCTTT. This encodes CASSRPGLNTEAFF.

The chain couples TRBV5-4 to TRBJ2-5; D might be TRBD2 (5 bases). This CDR3 spans 14 amino acids. The V and J ends lost 5 bases and 1 base respectively, with 12 bases between them. CDR1 is SGHNT, CDR2 YYREEE, per germline (reference sequence). The CDR3: CASREGLIQETQYF. CDR3 bases: TGTGCCAGCAGAGAAGGACTGATCCAAGAGACCCAGTACTTC.